This T cell receptor (beta chain) was found in a study of blood T cell repertoires in COVID-19. Study overall: T cells, B-cell-depleted T cells, or PBMCs supplied cDNA or gDNA.

The trim removed 1 base at V and 8 bases at J, leaving 13 bases unmatched. Germline-derived CDR1 and CDR2 are SGHTA and FQGTGA. The CDR3 sequence is 17 residues long. Authors' analysis steps: Nucleated cell number was recorded as an estimate derived from reference gene primer amplification. The method was immunoSEQ multiplex PCR; TCRdb's version includes in-frame clones alone and lacks a portion of them. V, J and clone size were drawn from that table, and D and trimming were deduced from the DNA. Of 200,000 to 250,000 clones in the sample, around 82% are singletons; the top ten hold 4.3%. The cohort comprised adults aged about 18 to 90 years residing in about two dozen US areas.

The chain couples TRBV7-3 to TRBJ2-1; 8 bases agree with TRBD2. The sequence derives from a man aged 30 to 39 with acute COVID-19. Sequencing was done on a sample of PBMCs or T cells enriched from blood (not recorded which). This CDR3 reads CASSLNYPGGVSDEQFF. In DNA form, the CDR3 reads TGTGCCAGCAGCTTAAACTACCCCGGGGGGGTTTCGGATGAGCAGTTCTTC. The full variable domain, rest sourced from reference TRBV7-3 and TRBJ2-1, is GAGVSQTPSNKVTEKGKYVELRCDPISGHTALYWYRQSLGQGPEFLIYFQGTGAADDSGLPNDRFFAVRPEGSVSTLKIQRTERGDSAVYLCASSLNYPGGVSDEQFFGPGTRLTVL.